This TCR beta chain originates from a study of CD8+ T cells in alopecia areata. The overall study: Oral tofacitinib (5 to 10 mg twice daily) was administered to treated patients. Scoring of treated patients' severity used the percentage of affected scalp area.

Extracted RNA was reverse transcribed, and the resulting cDNA served as sequencing template. Sequencing used immunoSEQ multiplex PCR; TCRdb keeps in-frame clones, though not all of them. The table lists around 190,000 clones, about three fifths of them singletons. Turning to this clone: Its antigen is undetermined.

Whole-study findings and limits: In lesional scalp, particularly from alopecia totalis/universalis, clonality was higher than in normal scalp. Scalp clonality and expanded CD8+ clones among the top 100 showed significant decreases with tofacitinib.

Noted treatment: oral pan-JAK inhibitor, 5-10 mg twice daily. Germline-derived CDR1 and CDR2 are SGHTA and FQGNSA. V lost 2 bases to trimming and J lost 4 bases, with 9 bases between them. The CDR3 runs 13 residues. The rearrangement links TRBV7-2 to TRBJ2-7, with no clear D. The TCR originated in a human donor with alopecia areata. Sequenced material: CD4+ T cells sorted from blood, taken at week 4, from a patient treated with tofacitinib. CDR3 amino acids: CASSLLQGYEQYF. The CDR3, as DNA: TGTGCCAGCAGCTTATTACAAGGGTACGAGCAGTACTTC.